Below are 5 T cell receptor beta chains sequenced from a single sample in a study of brain metastases from non-small cell lung cancer (dated by TCRdb to about 2019). The library was obtained by the immunoSEQ multiplex PCR assay. TCRdb stores this immuneACCESS table with in-frame sequences only. Part of the clones is absent; in the studies checked, under half of the shortfall reflects unresolved V genes, and no reason is known for the rest. In all, the sample holds 1,500 to 2,000 clones, and about 89% of those were seen once. The ten largest clonotypes hold roughly 4.3% of the sample. Specimen: primary lung tumor tissue. This specimen's cell subset or site label, per the study, means: primary lung tumor paired with brain metastasis. These receptors came from a donor aged 40 or older with non-small cell lung cancer.

The rearrangement joins TRBV3-1 (or the pseudogene TRBV3-2) to TRBJ1-1; no clear D gene. Germline V gene data show CDR1 as LGHDT and CDR2 as YNNKEL (reference sequence). The V and J ends lost 4 bases and 7 bases respectively, with 10 bases between them. The CDR3 covers 12 residues. The CDR3 DNA sequence: TGTGCCAGCAGCCTGAGTGGGAGTGAAGCTTTCTTT. Amino acids: CASSLSGSEAFF.

The chain has TRBV9 and TRBJ1-1; D unresolved. The germline gives CDR1 SGDLS, CDR2 YYNGEE. The CDR3 has 15 residues. The ends were cut back, 0 bases at V and 0 bases at J, with 9 bases in the middle. The DNA of the CDR3 is TGTGCCAGCAGCGTAGACCCGTCACTGAACACTGAAGCTTTCTTT. It codes for CASSVDPSLNTEAFF. The full variable domain, completed using reference TRBV9 and TRBJ1-1, is DSGVTQTPKHLITATGQRVTLRCSPRSGDLSVYWYQQSLDQGLQFLIQYYNGEERAKGNILERFSAQQFPDLHSELNLSSLELGDSALYFCASSVDPSLNTEAFFGQGTRLTVV.

This rearrangement joins TRBV2 to TRBJ1-3; D ambiguous. In germline, CDR1 is SNHLY, CDR2 FYNNEI. Between the trimmed V and J ends, which lost 4 bases and 1 base, there was a span of 8 bases. The CDR3 is 14 residues long. CDR3 nucleotides: TGTGCCAGCAGTGTGGGCCTATCTGGAAACACCATATATTTT. Residues: CASSVGLSGNTIYF.

A remark on this clone: Germline and junction disagree at one end, which may indicate a read error. This chain links TRBV19 with TRBJ1-2; D perhaps matches TRBD1 (5 bases). CDR1 and CDR2 from the germline V gene are LNHDA and SQIVND (reference sequence). The CDR3 loop spans 15 amino acids. The CDR3 loop reads CASSISARDGRGYIF. In DNA form, the CDR3 reads TGTGCCAGTAGTATTTCCGCCCGGGACGGGAGAGGCTACATCTTC.

This clone turned up a few times. V usage is TRBV7-9 and J usage is TRBJ2-1; 10 bases line up with TRBD2. The junction had 4 bases not matched to a gene; V was cut back by 5 bases and J by 6 bases. The length of the CDR3 is 14 residues. CDR1 and CDR2 from the germline V gene are SEHNR and FQNEAQ (reference sequence). In DNA, the CDR3 is TGTGCCAGCAGCGGGTCTAGCGGGGGCAATGAGCAGTTCTTC. Its translation is CASSGSSGGNEQFF.